The T cell receptor beta chain described here comes from a study of shared clonotypes between healthy human individuals. General study points: Limitation of the genetic and exposure-history diversity represented came from the few donors.

On this clone itself: Its specificity is not known. This likely traces to a read error, being one base from a far larger clone. The sample contains more than one DNA sequence encoding this CDR3.

This CDR3 spans 14 amino acids. Germline V lookup: CDR1 SEHNR, CDR2 FQNEAQ (reference sequence). About 28,000 T cell genomes (about 300 ng DNA) went into each PBMC replicate. As processed by the authors: As immunoSEQ supplied junction-only sequences (without quality scores), filtering differed. TCRdb's copy holds only in-frame clones and misses some; the assay was immunoSEQ multiplex PCR. Clone size and the V and J calls come from that table; the DNA yielded D and trimming. The table records about 460,000 clones, 70% to 80% of them present only once. Healthy HIV-negative adults without recent acute infections or vaccinations served as donors.

The clonotype was recovered from a woman aged 40 to 55 in good health. Some clones in this sample may be carry-over from other donors' samples. The sequencing sample was made of PBMCs. The chain carries TRBV7-9 and TRBJ2-1; a possible D gene is TRBD2 (6 bases). CDR3 amino acids: CASSFGMREDEQFF. CDR3 nucleotides: TGTGCCAGTAGCTTCGGGATGCGGGAAGATGAGCAGTTCTTC.